The source of this TCR beta chain is a study of blood T cell repertoires in COVID-19. Across the study: Collection of acute and convalescent COVID-19 samples took place in the United States, Italy and Spain. Nucleic acid was either cDNA or gDNA, and it came from T cells, B-cell-depleted T cells, or PBMCs.

As originally analysed: Estimation of nucleated cell counts relied on the amplification of reference gene primers. Profiling relied on immunoSEQ multiplex PCR, and the TCRdb table lists in-frame clones only, not all of them. V and J calls and clone size come straight from that table; D and trimming were deduced from the DNA. The table shows 65,000 to 85,000 clones, with about 90% occurring only once. The receptor was isolated from a human donor in a cohort sampled during active COVID-19. The sequencing input was peripheral blood.

The CDR3: CASRLRRGQPYEQYF. CDR3 DNA: TGTGCCAGCAGATTAAGGAGGGGACAGCCCTACGAGCAGTACTTC. V and J are TRBV6-5 and TRBJ2-7; tentatively, D is TRBD1 (7 bases). The CDR3 loop spans 15 amino acids. Germline lookup yields CDR1 MNHEY and CDR2 SVGAGI. Trimming took off 6 bases at V and 2 bases at J, with 17 bases between the two ends.